The 20 T cell receptor beta chains below all came from one sample that was sequenced in a study of early T cells in non-severe SARS-CoV-2 infection (dated by TCRdb to about 2021). Library construction relied on 5' RACE. The listed sequencing device is NextSeq 500. TCRdb trimmed the raw reads at Q25, called clones with MiXCR and kept productive beta chains. CDR3 protein duplicates are merged, each entry listing the most common genes and DNA. The sample has tens of thousands of distinct CDR3 sequences on record, under 14% of them singletons. 3.5% to 4% of the sample goes to the ten largest clones. Input material: whole blood. The receptors come from an adult who was a healthcare worker with PCR-confirmed SARS-CoV-2 infection or an uninfected control (not recorded which).

There are many counts of this clonotype. The chain has TRBV29-1 and TRBJ2-1; D is undetermined. This CDR3 has 12 amino acids. Trimming stripped 7 bases from V and 7 bases from J, with 14 bases between. Germline CDR1 is SQVTM and CDR2 is ANQGSEA. The CDR3 spells CSAEAYSNEQFF. The CDR3 nucleotides are TGCAGCGCCGAAGCCTACAGTAATGAGCAGTTCTTC.

In this sample, this clonotype turned up many times. The chain combines TRBV29-1 with TRBJ2-7, with D tentatively TRBD1 or TRBD2 (5 bases each). Trimming left V 4 bases short and J 0 bases short, with 7 bases between. The CDR3 is made up of 12 amino acids. CDR1 SQVTM and CDR2 ANQGSEA come from the germline V gene. The CDR3 DNA is TGCAGCGTTGGGGGGAGCTCCTACGAGCAGTACTTC. Its protein product is CSVGGSSYEQYF.

In its sample, this clonotype was seen many times. V and J are TRBV21-1 and TRBJ2-6; the D call in the table, TRBD1, was not verified against the DNA. TRBV21-1 is flagged as a pseudogene. The CDR3 sequence is 17 residues long. CDR3 nucleotide sequence: TGTGCCAGCCTGATAGCCCCGACAGCCTCTGGGGCCAACGTCCTGACTTTC. Its protein is CASLIAPTASGANVLTF.

This clonotype was observed at least ten times. The CDR3 sequence is CASSLDSGRTSGDYEQYF. For the CDR3, the DNA is TGTGCCAGCAGCTTAGACTCCGGTCGCACTAGCGGGGACTACGAGCAGTACTTC. The chain combines TRBV11-2 with TRBJ2-7, with 10 bases matching TRBD2. Trimming at V came to 0 bases and at J to 3 bases, leaving 11 bases not matched to a gene. The germline gives CDR1 SGHAT, CDR2 FQNNGV. The CDR3 is 18 amino acids.

This clonotype was seen a handful of times. The V call is TRBV3-1, the J call TRBJ2-7, with unresolved D. The CDR3 runs to 13 residues. Trimming removed 0 bases at V and 3 bases at J, with 6 bases between. Per the germline V gene, CDR1 is LGHDT and CDR2 is YNNKEL (reference sequence). In nucleotides, the CDR3 is TGTGCCAGCAGCCAAGAGTCGGTCTACGAGCAGTACTTC. The encoded protein is CASSQESVYEQYF.

This clonotype has ten or more counts. The chain couples TRBV14 to TRBJ2-3, with 7 bases that match TRBD1. The germline V gene encodes CDR1 SGHDN and CDR2 FVKESK. There are 14 residues in the CDR3. V lost 4 bases, J lost 6 bases, and 7 bases stayed unmatched. The CDR3 protein is CASSLRDRIDTQYF. The DNA of the CDR3 is TGTGCCAGCAGCCTCCGGGACAGAATTGATACGCAGTATTTT.

A few counts support this clonotype. The V and J genes are TRBV2 and TRBJ2-1; tentative D call: TRBD1 (5 bases). With 4 bases removed from V and 5 bases from J, the gap between germline ends came to 12 bases. The CDR3 length is 14 residues. The germline gives CDR1 SNHLY, CDR2 FYNNEI. CDR3 sequence: CASSGDRSHNEQFF. DNA for the CDR3: TGTGCCAGCAGTGGTGACAGATCCCACAATGAGCAGTTCTTC.

This clonotype came up a few times. The CDR3 sequence is CASSSLQGNEQYF. DNA of the CDR3: TGTGCCAGTAGTAGCTTACAGGGGAACGAGCAGTACTTC. This chain links TRBV19 with TRBJ2-7, with TRBD1 matching 7 bases. After removal of 4 bases from V and 5 bases from J, the junction contained 5 bases not matched to a gene. Germline lookup yields CDR1 LNHDA and CDR2 SQIVND (reference sequence). The CDR3 is 13 residues long.

This clonotype was counted a few times. The chain has TRBV28 and TRBJ1-2; D may be TRBD1 (5 bases). This CDR3 contains 12 residues. V lost 5 bases and J lost 8, with 12 bases in between. Germline CDR1 reads MDHEN; CDR2 reads SYDVKM. The CDR3 here is CASSLGAVGYTF. The CDR3 region has the DNA TGTGCCAGCAGTCTCGGGGCCGTAGGCTACACCTTC.

This chain links TRBV29-1 with TRBJ1-1, with unresolved D. The CDR3 spans 13 residues. Germline CDR1 and CDR2: SQVTM and ANQGSEA. V gave up 4 bases and J gave up 0 bases, with 9 bases separating them. CDR3 in DNA: TGCAGCGTTGTGGCACACATGAACACTGAAGCTTTCTTT. Translated: CSVVAHMNTEAFF.

This clonotype was seen at least ten times. This rearrangement joins TRBV7-9 to TRBJ2-7; D might be TRBD1 or TRBD2, each matching 6 bases. The CDR3 loop spans 15 amino acids. V was shortened by 5 bases and J by 5 bases, with 19 bases between the two germline ends. Germline values: CDR1 SEHNR, CDR2 FQNEAQ (reference sequence). DNA of the CDR3: TGTGCCAGCAGCCTCGGGGGCAGGTCTGCGCACGAGCAGTACTTC. Its protein product is CASSLGGRSAHEQYF.

In this sample, this clonotype turned up a few times. The chain links TRBV6-4 to TRBJ2-1; 8 nucleotides line up with TRBD1. The germline CDR1 and CDR2 sequences are MRHNA and SNTAGT. This CDR3 spans 15 amino acids. The V gene end was trimmed by 4 bases and the J gene end by 4 bases; junction bases not matched to a gene: 6. The CDR3 is CASSAGQAPYNEQFF. DNA of the CDR3: TGTGCCAGCAGTGCGGGACAGGCGCCTTACAATGAGCAGTTCTTC.

The genes are TRBV6-1 and TRBJ2-5; no clear D gene. The germline V gene has CDR1 MNHNS and CDR2 SASEGT. The V end was cut by 7 bases, the J end by 1 base, with 4 bases between. This CDR3 comprises 11 residues. The CDR3 loop reads CASNSQETQYF. In DNA, the CDR3 is TGTGCCAGCAATTCCCAAGAGACCCAGTACTTC.

This clonotype was recorded many times. The V call is TRBV6-5, the J call TRBJ1-6; 8 nucleotides align to TRBD1. The CDR3 consists of 15 residues. Germline assignment: CDR1 MNHEY and CDR2 SVGAGI. Unmatched junction bases numbered 3, after V lost 0 bases and J lost 8 bases. The CDR3 loop is CASSYSRDRYSPLHF. The CDR3, as DNA: TGTGCCAGCAGTTACTCGAGGGACAGGTATTCACCCCTCCACTTT.

This clonotype was counted ten times or more. The V and J genes are TRBV7-2 and TRBJ2-1, with TRBD1 matching over 9 bases. Trimming cost V 5 bases and J 8 bases; bases outside gene matches: 10. From germline, CDR1 is SGHTA and CDR2 FQGNSA. CDR3 length: 15 amino acids. The CDR3 DNA sequence: TGTGCCAGCAGCCTAGGACAGGGGTCGAGGGATGAGCAGTTCTTC. Translated, it gives CASSLGQGSRDEQFF.

In this sample, this clonotype turned up many times. V is TRBV2 and J is TRBJ2-1; 11 positions match TRBD2. This CDR3 comprises 15 residues. V shed 8 bases, J shed 3 bases, and the junction held 6 bases outside the gene matches. The germline gives CDR1 SNHLY, CDR2 FYNNEI. The CDR3 reads CASVRGTSGYNEQFF. The CDR3 bases are TGTGCCAGCGTCAGGGGGACTAGCGGCTACAATGAGCAGTTCTTC.

In this sample, this clonotype turned up once. The CDR3 sequence is CASSLKGQGKRGELFF. The CDR3 region has the DNA TGTGCCAGCAGCTTAAAGGGTCAGGGCAAACGCGGGGAGCTGTTTTTT. This chain uses TRBV7-3 with TRBJ2-2; D is possibly TRBD1 (5 bases). The CDR3 length is 16 residues. Germline V gene lookup returns CDR1 SGHTA and CDR2 FQGTGA. Trimming removed 1 base at V and 7 bases at J, with 16 bases between.

This clonotype was counted at least ten times. The genes are TRBV7-8 and TRBJ2-1; 8 nucleotides align to TRBD2. Germline V lookup: CDR1 SGHVS, CDR2 FQNEAQ. The CDR3 consists of 17 residues. Trimming cost V 0 bases and J 4 bases; bases outside gene matches: 8. This CDR3 reads CASSLAWAGGPYNEQFF. In DNA form, the CDR3 reads TGTGCCAGCAGCTTAGCTTGGGCGGGAGGACCGTACAATGAGCAGTTCTTC.

The gene calls are TRBV9 and TRBJ2-1; D is possibly TRBD2 (5 bases). The germline V gene has CDR1 SGDLS and CDR2 YYNGEE. V was trimmed by 0 bases and J by 2 bases, leaving 12 bases between them. This CDR3 comprises 16 residues. The CDR3 region has the DNA TGTGCCAGCAGCGTAGCTTCGGGGAACCCCTACAATGAGCAGTTCTTC. It yields the protein CASSVASGNPYNEQFF. Looking up the rest from reference TRBV9 and TRBJ2-1 gives the full variable domain: DSGVTQTPKHLITATGQRVTLRCSPRSGDLSVYWYQQSLDQGLQFLIQYYNGEERAKGNILERFSAQQFPDLHSELNLSSLELGDSALYFCASSVASGNPYNEQFFGPGTRLTVL.

The rearrangement uses TRBV6-6 and TRBJ1-5; a possible D gene is TRBD1 (6 bases). V was shortened by 5 bases and J by 15 bases, with 14 bases between the two germline ends. The germline V gene has CDR1 MNHNY and CDR2 SVGAGI (reference sequence). CDR3 size: 11 residues. The CDR3 nucleotides are TGTGCCAGCAGTATAGGACAGACCATGCATTTT. Amino acids: CASSIGQTMHF.